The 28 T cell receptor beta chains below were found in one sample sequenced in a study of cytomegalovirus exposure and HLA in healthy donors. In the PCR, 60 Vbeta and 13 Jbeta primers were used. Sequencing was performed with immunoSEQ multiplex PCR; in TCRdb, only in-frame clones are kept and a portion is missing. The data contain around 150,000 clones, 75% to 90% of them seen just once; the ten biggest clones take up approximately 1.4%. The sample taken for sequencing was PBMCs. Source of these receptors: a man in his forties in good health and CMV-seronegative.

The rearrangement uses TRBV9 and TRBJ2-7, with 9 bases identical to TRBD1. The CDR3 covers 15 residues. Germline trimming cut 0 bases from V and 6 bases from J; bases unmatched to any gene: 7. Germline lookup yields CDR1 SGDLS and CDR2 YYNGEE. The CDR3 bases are TGTGCCAGCAGCGTAGAGGGGACAGGGTTGACCGAGCAGTACTTC. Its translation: CASSVEGTGLTEQYF.

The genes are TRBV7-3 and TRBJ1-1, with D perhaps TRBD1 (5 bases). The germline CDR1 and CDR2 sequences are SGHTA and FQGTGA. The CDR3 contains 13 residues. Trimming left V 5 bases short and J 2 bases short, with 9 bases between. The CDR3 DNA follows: TGTGCCAGCAGCCTAGACAGAAACACTGAAGCTTTCTTT. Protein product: CASSLDRNTEAFF.

This chain's CDR3 is CSVAPTVSDTQYF. In DNA, the CDR3 is TGCAGCGTTGCCCCGACAGTATCAGATACGCAGTATTTT. This chain joins TRBV29-1 and TRBJ2-3, with a tentative D call TRBD1 (5 bases). The CDR3 length is 13 residues. Germline values: CDR1 SQVTM, CDR2 ANQGSEA. V lost 4 bases and J lost 4, with 12 bases in between.

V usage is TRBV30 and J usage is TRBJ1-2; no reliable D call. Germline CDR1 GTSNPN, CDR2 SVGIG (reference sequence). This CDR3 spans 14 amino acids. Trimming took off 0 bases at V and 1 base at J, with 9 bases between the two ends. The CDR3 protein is CAWSVGGGNYGYTF. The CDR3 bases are TGTGCCTGGAGTGTTGGCGGTGGTAACTATGGCTACACCTTC.

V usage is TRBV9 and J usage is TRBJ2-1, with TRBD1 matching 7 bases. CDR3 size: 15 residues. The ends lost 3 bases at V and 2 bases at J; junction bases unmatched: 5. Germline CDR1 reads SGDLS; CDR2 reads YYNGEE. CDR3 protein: CASSGTGTAYNEQFF. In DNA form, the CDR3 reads TGTGCCAGCAGCGGGACCGGGACAGCCTACAATGAGCAGTTCTTC.

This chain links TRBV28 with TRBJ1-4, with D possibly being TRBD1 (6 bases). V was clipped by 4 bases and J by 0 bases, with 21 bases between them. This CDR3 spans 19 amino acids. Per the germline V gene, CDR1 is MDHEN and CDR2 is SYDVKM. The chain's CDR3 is CASSSGPGARSATNEKLFF. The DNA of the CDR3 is TGTGCCAGCAGTTCCGGTCCAGGGGCGCGGTCGGCAACTAATGAAAAACTGTTTTTT. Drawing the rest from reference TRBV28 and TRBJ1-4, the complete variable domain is DVKVTQSSRYLVKRTGEKVFLECVQDMDHENMFWYRQDPGLGLRLIYFSYDVKMKEKGDIPEGYSVSREKKERFSLILESASTNQTSMYLCASSSGPGARSATNEKLFFGSGTQLSVL.

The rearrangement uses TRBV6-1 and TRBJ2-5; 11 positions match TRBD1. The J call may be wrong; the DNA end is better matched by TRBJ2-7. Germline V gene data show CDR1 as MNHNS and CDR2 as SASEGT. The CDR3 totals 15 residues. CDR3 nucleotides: TGTGCCAGCAGTGCCGGGACAGGGGGTTTCTACGAGCAGTACTTC. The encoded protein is CASSAGTGGFYEQYF.

CDR3 sequence reads: CASSIYGELFF. The CDR3 nucleotides read TGTGCCAGTAGTATATACGGGGAGCTGTTTTTT. The chain recombines TRBV19 with TRBJ2-2, with unresolved D. The CDR3 contains 11 residues. The ends were cut back, 2 bases at V and 7 bases at J, with 2 bases in the middle. Germline loops: CDR1 LNHDA, CDR2 SQIVND (reference sequence).

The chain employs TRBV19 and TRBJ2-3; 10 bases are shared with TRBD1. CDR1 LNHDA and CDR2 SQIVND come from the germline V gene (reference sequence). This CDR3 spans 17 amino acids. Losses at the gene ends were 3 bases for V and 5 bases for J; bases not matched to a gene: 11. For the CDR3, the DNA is TGTGCCAGTAGTATCTTCGGACAGGGGGGAGAGGGAGATACGCAGTATTTT. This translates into CASSIFGQGGEGDTQYF. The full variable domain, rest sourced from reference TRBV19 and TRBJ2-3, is DGGITQSPKYLFRKEGQNVTLSCEQNLNHDAMYWYRQDPGQGLRLIYYSQIVNDFQKGDIAEGYSVSREKKESFPLTVTSAQKNPTAFYLCASSIFGQGGEGDTQYFGPGTRLTVL.

The CDR3 protein is CASSLRANYEQYF. The CDR3 bases are TGTGCCAGCAGCTTGCGGGCTAACTACGAGCAGTACTTC. This sequence joins TRBV13 and TRBJ2-7; a weak D match, TRBD2 (5 bases). The V and J ends lost 3 bases and 3 bases respectively, with 9 bases between them. CDR1 PRHDT and CDR2 FYEKMQ come from the germline V gene (reference sequence). This CDR3 has 13 amino acids.

The CDR3 region is CASSLNPTGNYGYTF. For the CDR3, the DNA is TGTGCCAGCAGTCTTAACCCGACGGGAAATTATGGCTACACCTTC. The chain employs TRBV6-6 and TRBJ1-2; D remains ambiguous. The CDR3 covers 15 residues. V lost 5 bases and J lost 5, with 18 bases in between. Germline CDR1 is MNHNY and CDR2 is SVGAGI (reference sequence).

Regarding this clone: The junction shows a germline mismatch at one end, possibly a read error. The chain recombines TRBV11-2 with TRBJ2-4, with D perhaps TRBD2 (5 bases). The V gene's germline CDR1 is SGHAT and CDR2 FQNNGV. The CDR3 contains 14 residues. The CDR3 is CASSFGGPAAFQHF. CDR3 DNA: TGTGCCAGCAGCTTTGGAGGTCCTGCCGCCTTCCAACACTTC. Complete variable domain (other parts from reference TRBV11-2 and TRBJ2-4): EAGVAQSPRYKIIEKRQSVAFWCNPISGHATLYWYQQILGQGPKLLIQFQNNGVVDDSQLPKDRFSAERLKGVDSTLKIQPAKLEDSAVYLCASSFGGPAAFQHFGAGTRLSVL.

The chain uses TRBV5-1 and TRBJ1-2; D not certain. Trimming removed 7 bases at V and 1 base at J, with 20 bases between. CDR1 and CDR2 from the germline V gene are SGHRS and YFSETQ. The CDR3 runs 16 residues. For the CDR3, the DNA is TGCGCCAGCTCAGAAACCGTGTTCGTTGTTAACTATGGCTACACCTTC. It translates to CASSETVFVVNYGYTF.

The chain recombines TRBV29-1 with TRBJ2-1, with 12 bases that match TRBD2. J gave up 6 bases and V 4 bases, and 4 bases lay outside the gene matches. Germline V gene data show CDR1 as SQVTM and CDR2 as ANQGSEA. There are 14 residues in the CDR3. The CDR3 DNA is TGCAGCGTTGCTGCTAGCGGGGGGGCCAATGAGCAGTTCTTC. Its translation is CSVAASGGANEQFF.

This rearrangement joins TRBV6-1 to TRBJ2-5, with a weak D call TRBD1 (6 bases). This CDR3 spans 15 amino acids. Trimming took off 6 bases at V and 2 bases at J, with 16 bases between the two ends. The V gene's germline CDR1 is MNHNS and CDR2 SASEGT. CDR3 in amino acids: CASRNWGQVQETQYF. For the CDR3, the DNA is TGTGCCAGCAGGAATTGGGGACAAGTACAAGAGACCCAGTACTTC.

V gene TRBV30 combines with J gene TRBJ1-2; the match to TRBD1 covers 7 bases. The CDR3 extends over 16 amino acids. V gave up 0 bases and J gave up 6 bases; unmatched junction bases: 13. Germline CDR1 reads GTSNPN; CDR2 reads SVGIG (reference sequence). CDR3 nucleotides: TGTGCCTGGAGTGTACCGACACCAGGGGGGATTGATGGCTACACCTTC. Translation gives CAWSVPTPGGIDGYTF.

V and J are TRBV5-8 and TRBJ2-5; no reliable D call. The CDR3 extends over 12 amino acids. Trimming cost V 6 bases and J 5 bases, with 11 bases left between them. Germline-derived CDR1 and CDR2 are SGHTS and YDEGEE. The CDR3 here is CASNLQWETQYF. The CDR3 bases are TGTGCCAGCAACCTCCAGTGGGAGACCCAGTACTTC. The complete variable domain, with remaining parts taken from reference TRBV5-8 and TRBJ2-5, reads EAGVTQSPTHLIKTRGQQATLRCSPISGHTSVYWYQQALGLGLQFLLWYDEGEERNRGNFPPRFSGRQFPNYSSELNVNALELEDSALYLCASNLQWETQYFGPGTRLLVL.

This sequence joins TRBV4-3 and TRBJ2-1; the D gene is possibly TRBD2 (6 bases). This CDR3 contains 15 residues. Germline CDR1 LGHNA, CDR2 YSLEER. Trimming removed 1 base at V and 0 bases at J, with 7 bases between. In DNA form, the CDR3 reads TGCGCCAGCAGCCAAGTTAGCGGCTCCTACAATGAGCAGTTCTTC. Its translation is CASSQVSGSYNEQFF.

The CDR3 nucleotides are TGTGCCTGGAGCGAACAGGGGGCAGGTCAGCCCCAGCATTTT. This encodes CAWSEQGAGQPQHF. The J gene is TRBJ1-5, the V gene TRBV30; 9 nucleotides align to TRBD1. V trimming: 3 bases; J trimming: 6 bases; junction bases outside the gene matches: 6. This CDR3 region has 14 residues. Germline V gives CDR1 GTSNPN, CDR2 SVGIG (reference sequence).

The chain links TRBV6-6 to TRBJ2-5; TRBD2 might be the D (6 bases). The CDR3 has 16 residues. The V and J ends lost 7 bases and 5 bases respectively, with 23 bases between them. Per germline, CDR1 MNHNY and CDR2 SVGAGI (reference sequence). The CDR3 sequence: CASTPEEGSYLETQYF. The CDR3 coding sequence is TGTGCCAGCACCCCAGAGGAGGGCAGTTATCTGGAGACCCAGTACTTC.

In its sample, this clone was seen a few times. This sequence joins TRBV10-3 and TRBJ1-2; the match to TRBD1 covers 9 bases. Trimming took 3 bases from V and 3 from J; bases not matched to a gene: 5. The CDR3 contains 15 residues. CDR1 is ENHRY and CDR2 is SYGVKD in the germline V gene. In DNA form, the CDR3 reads TGTGCCATCAGTGATATGGGACAGGGTCACTATGGCTACACCTTC. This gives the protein CAISDMGQGHYGYTF.

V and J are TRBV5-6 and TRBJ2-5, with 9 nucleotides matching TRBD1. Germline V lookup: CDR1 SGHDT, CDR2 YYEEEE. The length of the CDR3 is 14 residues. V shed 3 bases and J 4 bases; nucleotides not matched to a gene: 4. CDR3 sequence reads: CASSWGQGGETQYF. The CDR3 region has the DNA TGTGCCAGCAGCTGGGGACAGGGAGGAGAGACCCAGTACTTC.

The CDR3 coding sequence is TGTGCCAGCAGCACACCGGGTGGGGGCATCGCCAGCTCCTACGAGCAGTACTTC. As protein: CASSTPGGGIASSYEQYF. The genes are TRBV11-1 and TRBJ2-7; tentative D call: TRBD1 (6 bases). V lost 5 bases and J lost 0, with 23 bases in between. This CDR3 contains 18 residues. CDR1 is SGHAT, CDR2 FQDESV, per germline (reference sequence).

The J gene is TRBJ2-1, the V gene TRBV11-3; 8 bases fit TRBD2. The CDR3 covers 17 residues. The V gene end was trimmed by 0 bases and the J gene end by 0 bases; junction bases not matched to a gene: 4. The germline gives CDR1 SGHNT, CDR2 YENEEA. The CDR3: CASSLEIAGNSYNEQFF. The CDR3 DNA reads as TGTGCCAGCAGCTTAGAGATAGCGGGGAACTCCTACAATGAGCAGTTCTTC.

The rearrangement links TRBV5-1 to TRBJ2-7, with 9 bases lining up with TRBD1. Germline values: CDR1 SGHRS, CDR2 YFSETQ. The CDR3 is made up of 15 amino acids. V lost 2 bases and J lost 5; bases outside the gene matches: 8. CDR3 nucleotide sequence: TGCGCCAGCAGCTTTGCCGGGACAGGGTTAGACGAGCAGTACTTC. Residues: CASSFAGTGLDEQYF.

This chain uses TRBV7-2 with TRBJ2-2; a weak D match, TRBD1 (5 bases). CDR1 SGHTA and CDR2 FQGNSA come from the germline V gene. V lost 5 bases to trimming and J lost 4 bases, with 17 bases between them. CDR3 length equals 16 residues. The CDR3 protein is CASSHRQLRGTGELFF. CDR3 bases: TGTGCCAGCAGCCACCGACAGTTACGTGGCACCGGGGAGCTGTTTTTT.

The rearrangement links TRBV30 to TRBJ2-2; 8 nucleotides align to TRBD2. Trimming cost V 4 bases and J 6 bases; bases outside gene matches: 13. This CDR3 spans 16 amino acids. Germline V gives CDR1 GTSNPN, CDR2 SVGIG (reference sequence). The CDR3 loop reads CAWKRGLTSVPGELFF. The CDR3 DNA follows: TGTGCCTGGAAGAGGGGGTTGACTAGCGTACCCGGGGAGCTGTTTTTT.

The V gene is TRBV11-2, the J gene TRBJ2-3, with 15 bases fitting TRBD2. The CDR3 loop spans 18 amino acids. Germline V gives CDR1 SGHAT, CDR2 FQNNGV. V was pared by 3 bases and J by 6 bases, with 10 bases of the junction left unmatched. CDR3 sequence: CASSFHGTSGGLSDTQYF. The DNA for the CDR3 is TGTGCCAGCAGCTTCCACGGGACTAGCGGGGGGCTCTCCGATACGCAGTATTTT.